This TCR beta chain came from a study of human T cells and chemical hapten exposure. Unfractionated whole blood served as the source for total RNA extraction. This clonotype was recorded at least ten times. V was clipped by 0 bases and J by 0 bases, with 9 bases between them. The CDR3 is made up of 16 amino acids. Germline V lookup: CDR1 ENHRY, CDR2 SYGVKD. TCRdb re-called the 5' RACE reads through MiXCR, storing one row per CDR3 protein. This table has about 140,000 distinct CDR3 sequences, around 4% appearing once. The chain combines TRBV10-3 with TRBJ1-3; no definite D call. The receptor was derived from a female donor in good health. CDR3 coding DNA: TGTGCCATCAGTGAGTCGGCAGGCTACTCTGGAAACACCATATATTTT. This sequence encodes CAISESAGYSGNTIYF.